This section outlines one T cell receptor (beta chain) sequence together with its context. TEMRA cells were FACS-enriched, with CD8+ and CD4+ T cells isolated negatively. This CDR3 is built from 13 residues. With 3 bases removed from V and 7 bases from J, the gap between germline ends came to 16 bases. Germline lookup yields CDR1 GTSNPN and CDR2 SVGIG (reference sequence). RNA in amounts of about 0.5 to 1 ug was reverse transcribed with random hexamers. The amplification used immunoSEQ multiplex PCR on TCR beta CDR3; it spanned 54 Vbeta and 13 Jbeta. TCRdb itself ran the immunoSEQ multiplex PCR reads through MiXCR, one entry per CDR3 protein. This repertoire shows about 250,000 distinct CDR3 sequences, around 95% found once; its top ten account for approximately 0.072%. The data originate from a study of CD8 T cells in Susac syndrome.

The TCR comes from a human donor with multiple sclerosis. Sample: CD4+ T cells from PBMCs. J is TRBJ2-7 and V is TRBV30; perhaps TRBD2 as D (5 bases). The CDR3 DNA reads TGTGCCTGGAGGAGTTGGCGGACGGGGGAGCAGTACGTC. Its translation is CAWRSWRTGEQYV.